A single sample gave rise to the 20 T cell receptor beta chains below, sequenced in a study of blood T cell repertoires in COVID-19. Measured with immunoSEQ multiplex PCR; TCRdb has only the in-frame clones, and not every one. The table shows about 150,000 clones, with 85% occurring only once. Material: peripheral blood. The receptor set was obtained from a woman between 55 and 75 years old with COVID-19, enrolled during active disease.

The chain recombines TRBV11-2 with TRBJ1-4, with D unresolved. Per the germline V gene, CDR1 is SGHAT and CDR2 is FQNNGV. Trimming removed 2 bases at V and 4 bases at J, with 14 bases between. CDR3 length: 16 amino acids. CDR3 nucleotide sequence: TGTGCCAGCAGCTTAAGAACCAGGCGTTATAATGAAAAACTGTTTTTT. Its protein is CASSLRTRRYNEKLFF.

The chain couples TRBV7-9 to TRBJ1-3; weak D call: TRBD1 (5 bases). Trimming pared 7 bases from V and 0 bases from J, leaving 19 bases between. Germline V CDR1 and CDR2: SEHNR, FQNEAQ (reference sequence). This CDR3 comprises 17 residues. The CDR3 sequence is CASNERRDLSSGNTIYF. CDR3 nucleotides: TGTGCCAGCAACGAGAGGCGGGACCTTAGCTCTGGAAACACCATATATTTT.

V usage is TRBV6-1 and J usage is TRBJ1-6; possible D gene TRBD1, 6 bases. The V and J ends lost 3 bases and 5 bases respectively, with 11 bases between them. Germline lookup yields CDR1 MNHNS and CDR2 SASEGT. The CDR3 has 15 residues. The CDR3 coding sequence is TGTGCCAGCAGTGAGGGGGGGCTTAATAATTCACCCCTCCACTTT. Translating it yields CASSEGGLNNSPLHF.

This rearrangement joins TRBV7-8 to TRBJ1-4; no clear D. This CDR3 is 15 amino acids long. Looked up from germline, CDR1 is SGHVS and CDR2 is FQNEAQ. V dropped 3 bases and J dropped 7 bases, with 15 bases sitting between them. CDR3 sequence reads: CASSLGDVNGEKLFF. Here the CDR3 DNA reads TGTGCCAGCAGCTTGGGAGACGTAAACGGTGAAAAACTGTTTTTT.

The V call is TRBV5-1, the J call TRBJ1-2, with 8 bases that match TRBD1. The CDR3 runs to 15 residues. V shed 3 bases, J shed 4 bases, and the junction held 8 bases outside the gene matches. The germline V gene encodes CDR1 SGHRS and CDR2 YFSETQ. The CDR3 spells CASSSGTGPLYGYTF. The DNA for the CDR3 is TGCGCCAGCAGCTCGGGGACAGGACCCCTCTATGGCTACACCTTC.

CDR3 in amino acids: CASSLTGTGLHEQYF. The CDR3 DNA sequence: TGTGCCAGCAGTTTAACAGGGACAGGGCTACACGAGCAGTACTTC. This chain connects TRBV27 to TRBJ2-7, with TRBD1 matching over 9 bases. Per germline, CDR1 MNHEY and CDR2 SMNVEV (reference sequence). The junction had 7 bases not matched to a gene; V was cut back by 2 bases and J by 5 bases. This CDR3 region has 15 residues.

The V and J genes are TRBV7-8 and TRBJ2-3; possible D gene TRBD2, 6 bases. The germline V and J ends were trimmed by 5 bases and 1 base, with 22 bases remaining between them. The CDR3 loop spans 18 amino acids. Germline loops: CDR1 SGHVS, CDR2 FQNEAQ. CDR3 sequence: CASSPIGGVGIGTDTQYF. CDR3 nucleotides: TGTGCCAGCAGCCCCATCGGGGGAGTAGGTATCGGCACAGATACGCAGTATTTT.

This rearrangement joins TRBV30 to TRBJ1-2; 7 positions match TRBD1. The CDR3 totals 11 residues. CDR1 and CDR2 from the germline V gene are GTSNPN and SVGIG (reference sequence). The CDR3 region has the DNA TGTGCGGGACAGACCCCCTATGGCTACACCTTC. It is translated as CAGQTPYGYTF.

The chain joins TRBV6-1 to TRBJ1-1; TRBD1 matches at 8 bases. CDR1 MNHNS and CDR2 SASEGT come from the germline V gene. This CDR3 spans 13 amino acids. With V trimmed by 1 base and J by 13 bases, 8 bases remained unmatched. The CDR3, as DNA: TGTGCCAGCAGTGAAGGACGGACAGGGAGAGGTTTCTTT. Translation: CASSEGRTGRGFF.

The chain uses TRBV11-2 and TRBJ1-4, with 8 bases that match TRBD1. CDR3 length: 15 amino acids. J gave up 7 bases and V 3 bases, and 7 bases lay outside the gene matches. Germline CDR1 and CDR2: SGHAT and FQNNGV. The DNA for the CDR3 is TGTGCCAGCAGCTTTGTCCGGGACAGGTTTGAAAAACTGTTTTTT. Translated: CASSFVRDRFEKLFF. The full variable domain, in which reference TRBV11-2 and TRBJ1-4 provide the parts outside the CDR3, is EAGVAQSPRYKIIEKRQSVAFWCNPISGHATLYWYQQILGQGPKLLIQFQNNGVVDDSQLPKDRFSAERLKGVDSTLKIQPAKLEDSAVYLCASSFVRDRFEKLFFGSGTQLSVL.

The rearrangement joins TRBV5-8 to TRBJ1-1; perhaps TRBD1 as D (5 bases). CDR1 SGHTS and CDR2 YDEGEE come from the germline V gene. V lost 3 bases and J 0 bases, leaving 18 bases between the germline ends. The CDR3 loop spans 17 amino acids. This chain's CDR3 is CASSSKWGSSMNTEAFF. As DNA, the CDR3 is TGTGCCAGCAGCTCGAAGTGGGGCTCCAGCATGAACACTGAAGCTTTCTTT.

The CDR3 here is CASSLRTGLGQPQHF. The DNA for the CDR3 is TGTGCCAGTAGTCTAAGGACAGGCCTCGGTCAGCCCCAGCATTTT. This chain connects TRBV19 to TRBJ1-5; the match to TRBD1 covers 7 bases. CDR3 size: 15 residues. Trimming at V came to 5 bases and at J to 6 bases, leaving 10 bases not matched to a gene. Germline V CDR1 and CDR2: LNHDA, SQIVND (reference sequence).

The chain couples TRBV24-1 to TRBJ1-2; D is ambiguous. V lost 5 bases to trimming and J lost 8 bases, with 8 bases between them. There are 11 residues in the CDR3. The germline V gene encodes CDR1 KGHDR and CDR2 SFDVKD. The CDR3 is CATSAVGGYTF. DNA of the CDR3: TGTGCCACCAGTGCCGTCGGGGGCTACACCTTC.

This chain uses TRBV11-1 with TRBJ1-6; weak D call: TRBD1 (6 bases). Germline assignment: CDR1 SGHAT and CDR2 FQDESV (reference sequence). V dropped 1 base and J dropped 17 bases, with 6 bases sitting between them. CDR3 length: 10 amino acids. The CDR3 is CASSLGDIHF. CDR3 nucleotides: TGTGCCAGCAGCTTAGGGGACATCCACTTT.

The chain links TRBV29-1 to TRBJ1-3, with D tentatively TRBD1 (5 bases). Germline CDR1 SQVTM, CDR2 ANQGSEA. CDR3 length equals 14 residues. The ends were cut back, 7 bases at V and 0 bases at J, with 13 bases in the middle. CDR3 DNA: TGCAGCGCTGCGGGGGTCCTCTCTGGAAACACCATATATTTT. Translating it yields CSAAGVLSGNTIYF.

In DNA, the CDR3 is TGTGCCAGCAGCCCGACACCCGCCTACGAGCAGTACTTC. Amino acid sequence: CASSPTPAYEQYF. The rearrangement uses TRBV27 and TRBJ2-7; D is unresolved. Deletions cut 6 bases from V and 2 bases from J, with 11 bases between. The CDR3 length is 13 residues. In germline, CDR1 is MNHEY, CDR2 SMNVEV (reference sequence).

The chain couples TRBV29-1 to TRBJ2-1; TRBD2 aligns across 10 bases. After removal of 7 bases from V and 12 bases from J, the junction contained 15 bases not matched to a gene. Germline lookup yields CDR1 SQVTM and CDR2 ANQGSEA. The CDR3 extends over 14 amino acids. CDR3 DNA sequence: TGCAGCGGGGACTTGGGACTAGCGAATAGGGGGCAGTTCTTC. This sequence encodes CSGDLGLANRGQFF.

The gene calls are TRBV27 and TRBJ2-5; D is possibly TRBD2 (7 bases). The CDR3 has 15 residues. V was cut by 6 bases and J by 3 bases, with 17 bases left in between. Germline CDR1 MNHEY, CDR2 SMNVEV (reference sequence). This chain's CDR3 is CASSPLAGDKETQYF. The CDR3 region has the DNA TGTGCCAGCAGCCCCCTGGCGGGGGACAAAGAGACCCAGTACTTC.

Notes on this clone: This sample includes further DNA sequences coding for the same CDR3. V usage is TRBV7-2 and J usage is TRBJ1-5, with D perhaps matching TRBD1 (5 bases). Germline V gives CDR1 SGHTA, CDR2 FQGNSA. The CDR3 is 14 residues long. With 5 bases removed from V and 2 bases from J, the gap between germline ends came to 10 bases. The CDR3 sequence is CASSLGTGNQPQHF. CDR3 sequence (DNA): TGTGCCAGCAGCCTCGGGACTGGCAATCAGCCCCAGCATTTT.

In its sample, this clone was seen once. The chain has TRBV18 and TRBJ1-4; D might be TRBD1 (5 bases). V was trimmed by 3 bases and J by 8 bases, leaving 10 bases between them. CDR1 KGHSH and CDR2 LQKENI come from the germline V gene. This CDR3 comprises 13 residues. CDR3 nucleotides: TGTGCCAGCTCACCGATGGAGGGGGAAAAACTGTTTTTT. Translation: CASSPMEGEKLFF.